The entry below gives a single T cell receptor beta chain sequence along with its context. Relative to the germline gene, one junction end is altered; a read error may explain this. Through a sample-barcoded 5' primer and a J-beta primer mix, a second PCR was run for roughly 6 to 12 cycles. Each cDNA molecule received a tag from a template-switch adaptor that had 12 random nucleotides. Each CDR3 protein gets one entry after TCRdb re-called the 5' RACE reads with MiXCR. The sample contains 800,000 to 950,000 distinct CDR3 sequences, approximately 32% of which appear only once. This record belongs to a study of blood T cells in healthy people across ages. Study context: Template switching caught about one barcoded beta molecule for each two T cells.

CDR3 length: 13 residues. Germline CDR1 reads MDHEN; CDR2 reads SYDVKM. The same data also went into a second study, on T cells of mothers and their children. That work states: Mothers yielded over 10 million CDR3 reads, children about 3 million each. A slight, non-significant increase in overlap was found for related mother-child pairs relative to unrelated pairs.

The rearrangement uses TRBV28 and TRBJ1-5; D is perhaps TRBD1 (5 bases). The specimen was blood. This sequence was found in a woman aged 40 to 49 in good health. CDR3: CASILGGNQPQHF. The CDR3 DNA reads as TGTGCCAGCATTTTAGGGGGCAATCAGCCCCAGCATTTT.